One and the same sample provided the 8 T cell receptor beta chains below, sequenced in a study of shared T cell receptors in the human thymus (dated by TCRdb to the early 2020s). Libraries were constructed by the immunoSEQ multiplex PCR assay. Held by TCRdb, this immuneACCESS table contains in-frame sequences only and omits some clones. Under half of the omission traces to an unresolved V gene where checked; the cause of the rest is unknown. Here the sample has about 380,000 clones; around 95% occur a single time. Approximately 0.02% of the sample belongs to the ten largest clones. Material for sequencing was thymocytes. The receptors come from a human donor.

The J gene is TRBJ2-7, the V gene TRBV5-6, with D possibly matching TRBD2 (6 bases). Germline V gives CDR1 SGHDT, CDR2 YYEEEE. This CDR3 comprises 18 residues. V dropped 0 bases and J dropped 3 bases, with 22 bases sitting between them. CDR3 protein: CASSLEGWGLRADYEQYF. CDR3 nucleotides: TGTGCCAGCAGCTTGGAGGGGTGGGGACTTCGTGCGGACTACGAGCAGTACTTC. Looking up the rest from reference TRBV5-6 and TRBJ2-7 gives the full variable domain: DAGVTQSPTHLIKTRGQQVTLRCSPKSGHDTVSWYQQALGQGPQFIFQYYEEEERQRGNFPDRFSGHQFPNYSSELNVNALLLGDSALYLCASSLEGWGLRADYEQYFGPGTRLTVT.

The J gene is TRBJ1-3, the V gene TRBV7-2; D ambiguous. The germline V and J ends were trimmed by 6 bases and 4 bases, with 16 bases remaining between them. The CDR3 consists of 15 residues. Germline-derived CDR1 and CDR2 are SGHTA and FQGNSA. The CDR3 here is CASSQVSSKGNTIYF. Written as DNA, the CDR3 is TGTGCCAGCAGTCAAGTCTCGAGCAAGGGAAACACCATATATTTT.

DNA of the CDR3: TGTGCCAGCCCGAGCTCGGGCTCCTACAATGAGCAGTTCTTC. Amino acids: CASPSSGSYNEQFF. The J gene is TRBJ2-1, the V gene TRBV28; D uncertain. V was clipped by 8 bases and J by 0 bases, with 11 bases between them. The CDR3 has 14 residues. CDR1 MDHEN and CDR2 SYDVKM come from the germline V gene. Full variable domain (remainder filled in from reference TRBV28 and TRBJ2-1): DVKVTQSSRYLVKRTGEKVFLECVQDMDHENMFWYRQDPGLGLRLIYFSYDVKMKEKGDIPEGYSVSREKKERFSLILESASTNQTSMYLCASPSSGSYNEQFFGPGTRLTVL.

J is TRBJ1-1 and V is TRBV19; the D is unclear. The CDR3 is made up of 13 amino acids. V lost 1 base, J lost 6 bases, and 9 bases lay in between. CDR1 and CDR2 (germline): LNHDA, SQIVND (reference sequence). The CDR3 DNA follows: TGTGCCAGTAGTATAGGGGGTCGGGCTGAAGCTTTCTTT. Its translation: CASSIGGRAEAFF.

As regards this clone: The conserved phenylalanine or tryptophan is not found at the CDR3 terminus, so this likely reflects a read error. The DNA is left out, because the CDR3 cannot be placed on it with certainty; the CDR3 is given as TCRdb lists it. The rearrangement uses TRBV5-8 and TRBJ1-1. In germline, CDR1 is SGHTS, CDR2 YDEGEE. The CDR3 spans 8 amino acids, including both terminal residues. This CDR3 reads CASSWGFS.

The V and J genes are TRBV7-9 and TRBJ1-1; no firm D call. The germline V gene encodes CDR1 SEHNR and CDR2 FQNEAQ (reference sequence). Trimming removed 2 bases from V and 6 bases from J, with 4 bases in between. The length of the CDR3 is 11 residues. The CDR3 reads CASSLRAEAFF. The CDR3 DNA is TGTGCCAGCAGCTTAAGGGCTGAAGCTTTCTTT.

This rearrangement joins TRBV4-3 to TRBJ2-1; no clear D. Trimming stripped 0 bases from V and 7 bases from J, with 7 bases between. Looked up from germline, CDR1 is LGHNA and CDR2 is YSLEER. The CDR3 spans 13 residues. DNA for the CDR3: TGCGCCAGCAGCCAAGATTTGGGGAATGAGCAGTTCTTC. Translated: CASSQDLGNEQFF.

The chain links TRBV10-1 to TRBJ2-7; a possible D gene is TRBD2 (6 bases). Trimming cost V 0 bases and J 4 bases, with 28 bases left between them. Germline loops: CDR1 WNHNN, CDR2 SYGVQD (reference sequence). The CDR3 extends over 20 amino acids. CDR3 sequence reads: CASSESNNPKGTGVLYEQYF. The CDR3 DNA follows: TGCGCCAGCAGTGAGTCGAATAATCCCAAAGGGACGGGAGTTCTGTACGAGCAGTACTTC.